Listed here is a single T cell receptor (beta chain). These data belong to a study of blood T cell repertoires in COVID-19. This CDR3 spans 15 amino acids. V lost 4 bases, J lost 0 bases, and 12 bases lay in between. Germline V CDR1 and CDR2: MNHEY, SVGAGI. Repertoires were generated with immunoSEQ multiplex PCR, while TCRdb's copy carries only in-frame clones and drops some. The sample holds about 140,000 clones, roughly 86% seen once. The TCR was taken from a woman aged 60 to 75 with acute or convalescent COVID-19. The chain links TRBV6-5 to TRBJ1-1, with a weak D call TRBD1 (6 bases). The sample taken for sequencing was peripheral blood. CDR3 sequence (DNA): TGTGCCAGCAGTTTGACAGGCCTCATGAACACTGAAGCTTTCTTT. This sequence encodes CASSLTGLMNTEAFF.